The 20 T cell receptor beta chains below all came from one sample that was sequenced in a study of cytomegalovirus exposure and HLA in healthy donors. Primers included in the PCR were 60 Vbeta and 13 Jbeta primers. Libraries were prepared by immunoSEQ multiplex PCR; TCRdb keeps only in-frame clonotypes and omits some of them. The sample has 110,000 to 150,000 clones, roughly 76% seen once. The specimen was PBMCs. Receptor source: a man younger than 30 in good health and CMV-seronegative.

In its sample, this clone was seen once. The V gene is TRBV27, the J gene TRBJ2-7; possible D gene TRBD1, 5 bases. The ends were cut back, 3 bases at V and 6 bases at J, with 9 bases in the middle. The CDR3 runs 12 residues. Germline V gene data show CDR1 as MNHEY and CDR2 as SMNVEV (reference sequence). CDR3 region: CASSFLRAEQYF. CDR3 DNA: TGTGCCAGCAGTTTTCTCAGGGCCGAGCAGTACTTC.

The chain joins TRBV9 to TRBJ1-1; 7 positions match TRBD1. Unmatched junction bases numbered 2, after V lost 2 bases and J lost 1 base. Germline V lookup: CDR1 SGDLS, CDR2 YYNGEE. The CDR3 covers 14 residues. The CDR3, as DNA: TGTGCCAGCAGCGTGGGACAGTCGAACACTGAAGCTTTCTTT. It yields the protein CASSVGQSNTEAFF. The full variable domain, completed using reference TRBV9 and TRBJ1-1, is DSGVTQTPKHLITATGQRVTLRCSPRSGDLSVYWYQQSLDQGLQFLIQYYNGEERAKGNILERFSAQQFPDLHSELNLSSLELGDSALYFCASSVGQSNTEAFFGQGTRLTVV.

This clone showed up just once. This rearrangement joins TRBV4-2 to TRBJ1-6; D is ambiguous. CDR1 is LGHNA and CDR2 is YNFKEQ in the germline V gene. The CDR3 loop spans 17 amino acids. V lost 0 bases and J 4 bases, leaving 13 bases between the germline ends. The CDR3 coding sequence is TGTGCCAGCAGCCAAGATGAGATTACCGGGTATAATTCACCCCTCCACTTT. It yields the protein CASSQDEITGYNSPLHF.

The V gene is TRBV6-6, the J gene TRBJ1-2; 9 bases are shared with TRBD1. CDR1 MNHNY and CDR2 SVGAGI come from the germline V gene (reference sequence). Trimming at V came to 8 bases and at J to 7 bases, leaving 8 bases not matched to a gene. The CDR3 extends over 13 amino acids. The CDR3 reads CASDSGTGFGYTF. Here the CDR3 DNA reads TGTGCCAGCGACTCCGGGACAGGGTTTGGCTACACCTTC.

The CDR3 DNA reads TGTGCCATCAGTGAGGCGAGCTCCGGGACAGGGGAAAGCTCCTACGAGCAGTACTTC. It encodes CAISEASSGTGESSYEQYF. The rearrangement joins TRBV10-3 to TRBJ2-7, with 10 bases that match TRBD1. The V gene end was trimmed by 2 bases and the J gene end by 0 bases; junction bases not matched to a gene: 13. Looked up from germline, CDR1 is ENHRY and CDR2 is SYGVKD. The CDR3 spans 19 residues.

This sequence joins TRBV5-1 and TRBJ2-2; D unresolved. Trimming took off 0 bases at V and 5 bases at J, with 14 bases between the two ends. CDR1 and CDR2 from the germline V gene are SGHRS and YFSETQ. CDR3 length: 16 residues. CDR3 region: CASSLEDRIATGELFF. The CDR3 nucleotides are TGCGCCAGCAGCTTGGAAGATAGAATCGCGACCGGGGAGCTGTTTTTT.

This clone was seen once. The chain employs TRBV5-1 and TRBJ1-4, with no clear D. The CDR3 has 14 residues. Germline CDR1 is SGHRS and CDR2 is YFSETQ. The V gene lost 1 base and the J gene lost 5 bases, with 9 bases spanning the gap. In DNA form, the CDR3 reads TGCGCCAGCAGCTTGAAGGGAGACAATGAAAAACTGTTTTTT. It encodes CASSLKGDNEKLFF.

The chain combines TRBV5-6 with TRBJ1-2; 8 bases are shared with TRBD1. After removal of 3 bases from V and 1 base from J, the junction contained 11 bases not matched to a gene. There are 17 residues in the CDR3. In germline, CDR1 is SGHDT, CDR2 YYEEEE. The CDR3 sequence: CASSSRDRGRYNYGYTF. DNA for the CDR3: TGTGCCAGCAGCTCCCGTGACAGGGGCCGTTATAACTATGGCTACACCTTC.

The chain joins TRBV9 to TRBJ1-1, with D possibly TRBD1 on 5 matching bases. Germline values: CDR1 SGDLS, CDR2 YYNGEE. The length of the CDR3 is 17 residues. Deletions cut 4 bases from V and 3 bases from J, with 22 bases between. This CDR3 reads CASSPRGEGWGDTEAFF. In nucleotides, the CDR3 is TGTGCCAGCAGCCCGCGCGGAGAGGGCTGGGGGGACACTGAAGCTTTCTTT. Full variable domain (missing parts from reference TRBV9 and TRBJ1-1): DSGVTQTPKHLITATGQRVTLRCSPRSGDLSVYWYQQSLDQGLQFLIQYYNGEERAKGNILERFSAQQFPDLHSELNLSSLELGDSALYFCASSPRGEGWGDTEAFFGQGTRLTVV.

This clone was picked up a small number of times. The V call is TRBV27, the J call TRBJ2-7; 7 positions agree with TRBD1. Germline V gene lookup returns CDR1 MNHEY and CDR2 SMNVEV (reference sequence). The CDR3 length is 14 residues. V was clipped by 6 bases and J by 5 bases; unmatched bases: 10. The CDR3 sequence: CASRLTGSGNEQYF. The CDR3 nucleotides are TGTGCCAGCAGACTGACAGGGTCAGGGAACGAGCAGTACTTC.

This chain uses TRBV4-2 with TRBJ1-2; TRBD1 matches 9 bases. Unmatched junction bases numbered 3, after V lost 3 bases and J lost 4 bases. Per the germline V gene, CDR1 is LGHNA and CDR2 is YNFKEQ. The CDR3 is 14 amino acids. For the CDR3, the DNA is TGTGCCAGCAGCCAGGGGACAGGGACCTATGGCTACACCTTC. This sequence encodes CASSQGTGTYGYTF.

This sequence joins TRBV18 and TRBJ1-1, with a tentative D call TRBD1 (5 bases). Germline V gives CDR1 KGHSH, CDR2 LQKENI. The CDR3 has 14 amino acids. V was shortened by 6 bases and J by 1 base, with 12 bases between the two germline ends. The CDR3 DNA sequence: TGTGCCAGCTCTTATGGGGCGGAGAACACTGAAGCTTTCTTT. The encoded protein is CASSYGAENTEAFF.

The V gene is TRBV7-7, the J gene TRBJ2-2; maybe TRBD2 (7 bases). V gave up 8 bases and J gave up 7 bases, with 14 bases separating them. The CDR3 loop spans 13 amino acids. The germline V gene encodes CDR1 SSHAT and CDR2 FNYEAQ (reference sequence). The CDR3 sequence is CASEGGAVGELFF. The DNA for the CDR3 is TGTGCCAGCGAGGGGGGGGCCGTCGGGGAGCTGTTTTTT.

This sequence joins TRBV7-6 and TRBJ1-1; D is perhaps TRBD1 (6 bases). Germline loops: CDR1 SGHVS, CDR2 FNYEAQ. Trimming removed 4 bases at V and 2 bases at J, with 17 bases between. CDR3 size: 16 residues. The CDR3 nucleotides read TGTGCCAGCAGCTCGACAGGCGGTGGGGTAAACACTGAAGCTTTCTTT. Protein product: CASSSTGGGVNTEAFF.

The rearrangement joins TRBV30 to TRBJ2-1; 10 bases line up with TRBD1. Trimming at V came to 1 base and at J to 3 bases, leaving 18 bases not matched to a gene. Germline assignment: CDR1 GTSNPN and CDR2 SVGIG (reference sequence). This CDR3 region has 20 residues. The CDR3 is CAWSGQGARAKGFYYNEQFF. CDR3 nucleotide sequence: TGTGCCTGGAGTGGACAGGGGGCAAGGGCTAAGGGCTTTTACTACAATGAGCAGTTCTTC.

This chain connects TRBV7-8 to TRBJ2-7, with TRBD1 identical over 8 bases. The CDR3 is made up of 14 amino acids. V was pared by 7 bases and J by 2 bases, with 7 bases of the junction left unmatched. The V gene's germline CDR1 is SGHVS and CDR2 FQNEAQ. CDR3 protein: CASNTGTGTYEQYF. The CDR3 nucleotides read TGTGCCAGCAACACCGGGACAGGAACCTACGAGCAGTACTTC.

This chain links TRBV19 with TRBJ2-7; 10 bases fit TRBD1. The germline V gene has CDR1 LNHDA and CDR2 SQIVND (reference sequence). J lost 1 base, V lost 10 bases, and 7 bases had no gene match. The CDR3 spans 14 residues. CDR3 sequence: CATATGGGSYEQYF. The CDR3 DNA follows: TGTGCCACCGCGACAGGGGGCGGTTCCTACGAGCAGTACTTC.

This clone was counted a single time. The chain links TRBV12-5 to TRBJ2-7; D is perhaps TRBD1 (7 bases). Per germline, CDR1 LGHNT and CDR2 FRNRAP. CDR3 size: 13 residues. V was clipped by 9 bases and J by 2 bases, with 14 bases between them. CDR3 bases: TGTGCTAGCTCGGGGGACAGACCCTACGAGCAGTACTTC. This gives the protein CASSGDRPYEQYF.

The chain links TRBV27 to TRBJ2-1, with 9 nucleotides matching TRBD1. CDR1 is MNHEY and CDR2 is SMNVEV in the germline V gene (reference sequence). V lost 3 bases to trimming and J lost 5 bases; unmatched junction nucleotides: 8. The CDR3 runs to 16 residues. The CDR3 spells CASSLAPGQGHNEQFF. DNA for the CDR3: TGTGCCAGCAGTTTGGCACCGGGACAGGGACACAATGAGCAGTTCTTC.

The gene calls are TRBV19 and TRBJ1-1, with a tentative D call TRBD1 (5 bases). This CDR3 is 15 amino acids long. Trimming left V 7 bases short and J 3 bases short, with 18 bases between. CDR1 and CDR2 from the germline V gene are LNHDA and SQIVND (reference sequence). The CDR3 bases are TGTGCCAGTAACTATTGGGACTCTCGGGACACTGAAGCTTTCTTT. Encoded protein: CASNYWDSRDTEAFF. The entire variable domain, with the rest obtained from reference TRBV19 and TRBJ1-1, is as follows: DGGITQSPKYLFRKEGQNVTLSCEQNLNHDAMYWYRQDPGQGLRLIYYSQIVNDFQKGDIAEGYSVSREKKESFPLTVTSAQKNPTAFYLCASNYWDSRDTEAFFGQGTRLTVV.